These T cell receptor beta chains were read from a single sample in a study of T cell repertoires in cytomegalovirus infection. TCRdb passed the reads through MiXCR, listing each CDR3 protein once. The data contain more than 200,000 distinct CDR3 sequences, roughly 9.1% of them singletons. Sequences were obtained from PBMCs. The receptors shown here come from a human donor in good health (CMV status not recorded). Some clones in this sample may be carry-over from other donors' samples. The CDR3 runs from the conserved cysteine through the conserved F or W. A D gene is named only where the DNA matches it firmly. Rows may omit the clone size; those that give it use once, few, many or a size class.

d_gene: .; j_gene: TRBJ2-1; v_gene: TRBV7-9; abundance: many; CDR3nt: TGTGCCAGCAGCTTATGGGGTGGGAGCGTTTACTCCTACAATGAGCAGTTCTTC; CDR3aa: CASSLWGGSVYSYNEQFF
d_gene: .; j_gene: TRBJ2-7; v_gene: TRBV7-2; abundance: many; CDR3nt: TGTGCCAGCAGCTTAAACGGCGGGCCATCCTACGAGCAGTACTTC; CDR3aa: CASSLNGGPSYEQYF
d_gene: TRBD1; j_gene: TRBJ1-2; v_gene: TRBV7-2; abundance: many; CDR3nt: TGTGCCAGCAGCTTAACCTCGGGACAGCACTATGGCTACACCTTC; CDR3aa: CASSLTSGQHYGYTF
d_gene: TRBD2; j_gene: TRBJ2-7; v_gene: TRBV7-2; abundance: many; CDR3nt: TGTGCCAGCAGCCCTAGTGGCCTAGCGGGAGTCTACGAGCAGTACTTC; CDR3aa: CASSPSGLAGVYEQYF
d_gene: .; j_gene: TRBJ2-3; v_gene: TRBV20-1; abundance: .; CDR3nt: TGCAGTGCAAACGGCGGTACAGATACGCAGTATTTT; CDR3aa: CSANGGTDTQYF
d_gene: .; j_gene: TRBJ2-7; v_gene: TRBV28; abundance: many; CDR3nt: TGTGCCAGCAGTTTAAATGGACAGCCCGACTGGGAGCAGTACTTC; CDR3aa: CASSLNGQPDWEQYF
d_gene: TRBD2; j_gene: TRBJ2-3; v_gene: TRBV12-3/TRBV12-4; abundance: many; CDR3nt: TGTGCCAGCATTCAAGCGGGATGGGAGGCAGATACGCAGTATTTT; CDR3aa: CASIQAGWEADTQYF
d_gene: .; j_gene: TRBJ2-7; v_gene: TRBV29-1; abundance: .; CDR3nt: TGCAGCGTTTCCAACTCCTACGAGCAGTACTTC; CDR3aa: CSVSNSYEQYF
d_gene: .; j_gene: TRBJ1-6; v_gene: TRBV6-1; abundance: many; CDR3nt: TGTGCCAGCAGTGAAGAGGGACTAGATAATTCACCCCTCCACTTT; CDR3aa: CASSEEGLDNSPLHF
d_gene: .; j_gene: TRBJ1-1; v_gene: TRBV20-1; abundance: many; CDR3nt: TGCAGTGCTAGAGAGGACCCTTCCACTGAAGCTTTCTTT; CDR3aa: CSAREDPSTEAFF
d_gene: TRBD2; j_gene: TRBJ2-5; v_gene: TRBV11-2; abundance: .; CDR3nt: TGTGCCAGCAGCTTAGGCATGGGAGGGCCCGGACAAGAGACCCAGTACTTC; CDR3aa: CASSLGMGGPGQETQYF
d_gene: .; j_gene: TRBJ2-1; v_gene: TRBV20-1; abundance: few; CDR3nt: TGCAGTGCTAGACTATTGGGGCTCTCATTGTACAATGAGCAGTTCTTC; CDR3aa: CSARLLGLSLYNEQFF
d_gene: .; j_gene: TRBJ2-4; v_gene: TRBV7-2; abundance: many; CDR3nt: TGTGCCAGCAGCACCCGTCCCGCAGAAAGTCTAGCCAAAAACATTCAGTACTTC; CDR3aa: CASSTRPAESLAKNIQYF
d_gene: TRBD2; j_gene: TRBJ2-1; v_gene: TRBV30; abundance: .; CDR3nt: TGTGCCTGGAGTCGGACTAGCGGGGGCTATGAGCAGTTCTTC; CDR3aa: CAWSRTSGGYEQFF
d_gene: TRBD1; j_gene: TRBJ2-2; v_gene: TRBV7-9; abundance: few; CDR3nt: TGTGCCAGCAGCTGGGGACAGGGAGCCACCGGGGAGCTGTTTTTT; CDR3aa: CASSWGQGATGELFF
d_gene: .; j_gene: TRBJ1-6; v_gene: TRBV30; abundance: few; CDR3nt: TGTGCCTGGGGACAGAGTTCACCCCTCCACTTT; CDR3aa: CAWGQSSPLHF
d_gene: TRBD1; j_gene: TRBJ1-1; v_gene: TRBV29-1; abundance: few; CDR3nt: TGCAGCGGCGGGGACAGGGGTTCGCCTGAAGCTTTCTTT; CDR3aa: CSGGDRGSPEAFF
d_gene: .; j_gene: TRBJ1-2; v_gene: TRBV7-2; abundance: many; CDR3nt: TGTGCCAGCAGCTTTCCCAACAGGGTTCTTCATGGCTACACCTTC; CDR3aa: CASSFPNRVLHGYTF
d_gene: TRBD1; j_gene: TRBJ2-7; v_gene: TRBV28; abundance: .; CDR3nt: TGTGCCAGCAGTTTAGGACAGGGCTTCGCCGAGCAGTACTTC; CDR3aa: CASSLGQGFAEQYF
d_gene: .; j_gene: TRBJ2-2; v_gene: TRBV12-5; abundance: many; CDR3nt: TGTGCTAGTGGTTCGCAGGGGACCCTGAACACCGGGGAGCTGTTTTTT; CDR3aa: CASGSQGTLNTGELFF
d_gene: .; j_gene: TRBJ2-3; v_gene: TRBV5-4; abundance: .; CDR3nt: TGTGCCAGCACCCCCCGGACCACAGATACGCAGTATTTT; CDR3aa: CASTPRTTDTQYF
d_gene: TRBD1; j_gene: TRBJ1-1; v_gene: TRBV28; abundance: many; CDR3nt: TGTGCCAGCAGTTTTGAACAGGGGGAGAACACTGAAGCTTTCTTT; CDR3aa: CASSFEQGENTEAFF
d_gene: TRBD2; j_gene: TRBJ2-7; v_gene: TRBV7-2; abundance: .; CDR3nt: TGTGCCAGCAGCTTAGATCGGCTAGCGGGGCCCTACGAGCAGTACTTC; CDR3aa: CASSLDRLAGPYEQYF
d_gene: .; j_gene: TRBJ1-2; v_gene: TRBV7-2; abundance: many; CDR3nt: TGTGCCAGCAGCCGAGGGGGGTGGGTCGATGGCTACACCTTC; CDR3aa: CASSRGGWVDGYTF
d_gene: .; j_gene: TRBJ2-7; v_gene: TRBV7-2; abundance: many; CDR3nt: TGTGCCAGCAGGAAATCGGGACGGGCCGGCGAGCAGTACTTC; CDR3aa: CASRKSGRAGEQYF
d_gene: .; j_gene: TRBJ1-4; v_gene: TRBV2; abundance: few; CDR3nt: TGTGCCAGCAGTGACCACGATTACACTAATGAAAAACTGTTTTTT; CDR3aa: CASSDHDYTNEKLFF
d_gene: .; j_gene: TRBJ2-7; v_gene: TRBV27; abundance: many; CDR3nt: TGTGCCAGCAGTTTATCACCGGGGCTCGGATTTTACGAGCAGTACTTC; CDR3aa: CASSLSPGLGFYEQYF
d_gene: .; j_gene: TRBJ1-1; v_gene: TRBV7-2; abundance: many; CDR3nt: TGTGCCAGCAGCCCCTGGTCCGACACTGAAGCTTTCTTT; CDR3aa: CASSPWSDTEAFF
d_gene: .; j_gene: TRBJ2-5; v_gene: TRBV7-9; abundance: many; CDR3nt: TGTGCCAGTCGGGTTACATCACAAGAGACCCAGTACTTC; CDR3aa: CASRVTSQETQYF
d_gene: .; j_gene: TRBJ1-2; v_gene: TRBV6-2/TRBV6-3; abundance: .; CDR3nt: TGTGCCAGCAGGACTAGGGTCTCCTGGGGCTACACCTTC; CDR3aa: CASRTRVSWGYTF
d_gene: TRBD2; j_gene: TRBJ2-1; v_gene: TRBV6-6; abundance: .; CDR3nt: TGTGCCAGCAGGTCCGGGACTAGCGGGAGGGCCAGGAATGAGCAGTTCTTC; CDR3aa: CASRSGTSGRARNEQFF
d_gene: .; j_gene: TRBJ2-7; v_gene: TRBV12-3/TRBV12-4; abundance: .; CDR3nt: TGTGCCAGCAGTTCCCTGGCTCCCTACGAGCAGTACTTC; CDR3aa: CASSSLAPYEQYF
d_gene: .; j_gene: TRBJ2-7; v_gene: TRBV7-2; abundance: many; CDR3nt: TGTGCCAGCAGTACTGTATCGTTGAGGGACACGAGCTCCTACGAGCAGTACTTC; CDR3aa: CASSTVSLRDTSSYEQYF
d_gene: .; j_gene: TRBJ2-1; v_gene: TRBV12-3/TRBV12-4; abundance: many; CDR3nt: TGTGCCAGCAGTTTAAAGGGGGGCTGGGAGCAGTTCTTC; CDR3aa: CASSLKGGWEQFF
d_gene: TRBD2; j_gene: TRBJ2-3; v_gene: TRBV7-3; abundance: many; CDR3nt: TGTGCCAGCAGCCAGACGAGAGCGGGGGGGCTGGATACGCAGTATTTT; CDR3aa: CASSQTRAGGLDTQYF
d_gene: .; j_gene: TRBJ2-5; v_gene: TRBV7-9; abundance: many; CDR3nt: TGTGCCAGCAGCTTCCGACTCGCGCAGGGACAAGAGACCCAGTACTTC; CDR3aa: CASSFRLAQGQETQYF
d_gene: .; j_gene: TRBJ2-5; v_gene: TRBV19; abundance: .; CDR3nt: TGTGCCACCCGCAGGACTATCACAGGGACCCAGTACTTC; CDR3aa: CATRRTITGTQYF
d_gene: TRBD2; j_gene: TRBJ2-2; v_gene: TRBV28; abundance: .; CDR3nt: TGTGCCAGCAGTTTTGGGACTAGCGGGGTACGGGAGCTGTTTTTT; CDR3aa: CASSFGTSGVRELFF
d_gene: TRBD1; j_gene: TRBJ1-2; v_gene: TRBV12-3/TRBV12-4; abundance: many; CDR3nt: TGTGCCAGCAGCTGGACAGGGGTTGCTAACTATGGCTACACCTTC; CDR3aa: CASSWTGVANYGYTF
d_gene: TRBD1; j_gene: TRBJ2-1; v_gene: TRBV29-1; abundance: many; CDR3nt: TGTACCGGGACAGGGGGCTACAATGAGCAGTTCTTC; CDR3aa: CTGTGGYNEQFF
d_gene: .; j_gene: TRBJ1-2; v_gene: TRBV7-2; abundance: many; CDR3nt: TGTGCCAGCAGCCCGCGAGGCCAGGGAGCCGCTAACTATGGCTACACCTTC; CDR3aa: CASSPRGQGAANYGYTF
d_gene: .; j_gene: TRBJ2-7; v_gene: TRBV20-1; abundance: few; CDR3nt: TGCAGTGCTAGAATCCGGGGTGAGCAGTACTTC; CDR3aa: CSARIRGEQYF
d_gene: .; j_gene: TRBJ2-2; v_gene: TRBV7-2; abundance: many; CDR3nt: TGTGCCAGCAGCTTGTTCAACACCGGGGAGCTGTTTTTT; CDR3aa: CASSLFNTGELFF
d_gene: .; j_gene: TRBJ1-2; v_gene: TRBV2; abundance: .; CDR3nt: TGTGCCAGCAGTGATGCGAATTTCTATGGCTACACCTTC; CDR3aa: CASSDANFYGYTF
d_gene: .; j_gene: TRBJ2-7; v_gene: TRBV19; abundance: many; CDR3nt: TGTGCCAGTACCAACCCCGGAGATCCCTACGAGCAGTACTTC; CDR3aa: CASTNPGDPYEQYF
d_gene: .; j_gene: TRBJ2-7; v_gene: TRBV6-2/TRBV6-3; abundance: many; CDR3nt: TGTGCCAGCCGGCCGGGGCGCGGGGACTACGAGCAGTACTTC; CDR3aa: CASRPGRGDYEQYF
d_gene: .; j_gene: TRBJ1-3; v_gene: TRBV15; abundance: .; CDR3nt: TGTGCCACCAGCAGAGAGGGGGGCAGGCCTCACTCTGGAAACACCATATATTTT; CDR3aa: CATSREGGRPHSGNTIYF
d_gene: .; j_gene: TRBJ1-5; v_gene: TRBV5-1; abundance: many; CDR3nt: TGCGCCAGCAGCTTGGAACCAGGGAGTAAGGATCAGCCCCAGCATTTT; CDR3aa: CASSLEPGSKDQPQHF
d_gene: TRBD2; j_gene: TRBJ2-1; v_gene: TRBV7-6; abundance: .; CDR3nt: TGTGCCAGCAGCTTGTCAGTAGCGGGGGGGCTGAATGAGCAGTTCTTC; CDR3aa: CASSLSVAGGLNEQFF
d_gene: .; j_gene: TRBJ2-7; v_gene: TRBV12-3/TRBV12-4; abundance: many; CDR3nt: TGTGCCAGCAGTTTAGCCGGGGCAGGGCGCGAGCAGTACTTC; CDR3aa: CASSLAGAGREQYF
d_gene: .; j_gene: TRBJ2-3; v_gene: TRBV11-2; abundance: .; CDR3nt: TGTGCCAGCAGCTCGGCCTCGGGGGGCGGGAGCCCTACGCAGTATTTT; CDR3aa: CASSSASGGGSPTQYF
d_gene: TRBD1; j_gene: TRBJ1-2; v_gene: TRBV7-8; abundance: many; CDR3nt: TGTGCCAGCAGCTTACAGGGGGCAGATGGCTACACCTTC; CDR3aa: CASSLQGADGYTF
d_gene: .; j_gene: TRBJ2-2; v_gene: TRBV12-3/TRBV12-4; abundance: .; CDR3nt: TGTGCCAGCAGCGTTGGTGTCGGCGGGGAGCTGTTTTTT; CDR3aa: CASSVGVGGELFF